The T cell receptor beta chain described here comes from a study of T cell responses to AZD1222 COVID-19 vaccine. Study observations and caveats: Compared with day 0, the breadth and depth of the Spike-specific TCR repertoire rose significantly after two doses of AZD1222.

V lost 4 bases and J lost 7; bases outside the gene matches: 15. The germline CDR1 and CDR2 sequences are MNHEY and SVGEGT. The CDR3 sequence is 16 residues long. Repertoires were generated with immunoSEQ multiplex PCR, while TCRdb's copy carries only in-frame clones and drops some. The table shows 52,000 or so clones, with 75% to 90% occurring only once. This clone was seen more than once but under ten times. The target antigen is unknown. The source material was peripheral blood, sampled on day 0 of MenACWY control vaccination. The chain links TRBV6-2 or TRBV6-3 to TRBJ2-7; 8 nucleotides align to TRBD1. The sequence was obtained from an adult in good health. The DNA of the CDR3 is TGTGCCAGCAGTTTTTCCACCGGGACAGGTTACGGGGAGCAGTACTTC. As protein: CASSFSTGTGYGEQYF.